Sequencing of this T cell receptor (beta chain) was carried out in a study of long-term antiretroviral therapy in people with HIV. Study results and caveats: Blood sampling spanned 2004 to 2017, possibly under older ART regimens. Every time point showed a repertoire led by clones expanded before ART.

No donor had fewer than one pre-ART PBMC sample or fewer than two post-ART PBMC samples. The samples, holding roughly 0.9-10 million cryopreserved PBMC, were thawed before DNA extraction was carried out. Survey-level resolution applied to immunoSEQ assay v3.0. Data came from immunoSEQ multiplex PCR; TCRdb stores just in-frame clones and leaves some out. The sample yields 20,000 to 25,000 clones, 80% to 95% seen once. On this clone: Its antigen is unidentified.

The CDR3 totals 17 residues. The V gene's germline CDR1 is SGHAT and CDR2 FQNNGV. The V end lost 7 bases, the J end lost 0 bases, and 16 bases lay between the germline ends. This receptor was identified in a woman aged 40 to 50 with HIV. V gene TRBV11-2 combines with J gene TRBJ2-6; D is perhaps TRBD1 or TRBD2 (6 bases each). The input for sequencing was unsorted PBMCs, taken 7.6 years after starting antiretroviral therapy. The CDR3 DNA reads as TGTGCCAGCACTCTATCAAGGGGGGACTCTGGGGCCAACGTCCTGACTTTC. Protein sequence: CASTLSRGDSGANVLTF.